The TCR beta chain described here comes from a study of T-cell memory formation after mild COVID-19 (dated by TCRdb to the early 2020s). With respect to the entire study: TCR sequence clusters from the two donors were found to be largely donor specific. Longitudinal TCRalpha and TCRbeta repertoire sequencing tracked T-cell clones expanding and contracting after mild COVID-19 in a couple of donors. The cohort was made up of two young adult volunteers, one female and one male, who were previously healthy. Study-level results and caveats: SARS-CoV-2 specificity of the second-wave clones peaking on day 37 was not confirmed. Only a couple of mild cases were covered by the study, and larger cohorts that include severe cases with pre-infection samples were considered necessary. Some responding clones were detected in pre-infection memory, which suggested that pre-existing cross-reactive memory T cells had joined the SARS-CoV-2 response. Clones that contracted from day 15 to 85 showed balanced CD4/CD8 phenotypes, whereas a second wave of clones that expanded from day 15 to 37 leaned towards CD4+. Contracting CD4+ clones turned up mainly in the CM and EM memory subsets, whereas EMRA was where CD8+ clones were enriched.

V and J lose 7 bases and 0 bases, and a span of 8 bases separates them. The CDR3 covers 13 residues, taking in both the cysteine and the phenylalanine. The DNA shown is the 39-base CDR3, in frame from base 1. CDR1 and CDR2, looked up from the germline V gene (reference sequence), are SGHKS and YYEKEE. PBMCs were isolated by Ficoll-Paque density gradient centrifugation. This clonotype was observed a few times. The specificity of this receptor is unknown. The record has no base qualities; no much larger clone is one base away. Instrument on record: Illumina NovaSeq 6000. Using 5'RACE with constant-segment primers, TCRalpha and TCRbeta cDNA libraries were constructed, with sample barcodes and unique molecular identifiers added in the process. RNA was extracted from every sample with Trizol reagent. Library amplification was performed in two PCR steps, and a second sample barcode and Illumina TruSeq adapters were introduced in the second step. The libraries were sequenced on an Illumina NovaSeq using 2 x 150 bp paired-end reads. Concerning the study's data processing: The reads were demultiplexed and collapsed into UMI-guided consensus sequences using migec v1.2.7. Using mixcr v2.1.11, the UMI consensuses were aligned to TRA and TRB V and J templates and assembled into clonotypes. Clonotypes were classified as expanded or contracted when called significant by both edgeR and NoisET, with noise models trained on biological replicates. For edgeR calls, the cutoffs were a false discovery rate-adjusted p below 0.01 and a log2 fold-change threshold of 1. As an exploratory analysis of dynamics, PCA with hierarchical clustering was applied to max-normalized trajectories of the 1000 most abundant clonotypes. Separately sequenced CD4+ and CD8+ repertoires were used to assign a CD4 or CD8 phenotype to each responding clone. TCRdb's own reprocessing of the public reads used fastp at Q25 and MiXCR and kept productive beta chains. Identical CDR3 proteins give one entry, which carries the most common genes and DNA. Here the V and J calls rest on TCRdb's processing, not on the authors' analysis. This sample is represented by some 350,000 distinct CDR3 sequences; 13% of them were singletons. Together, the top ten hold roughly a fifth of the sample.

This clonotype originated in a man younger than 35 who had mild COVID-19 (a few samples of this study predate the infection). The sample titles of this study are shuffled in the database, so cell type and time point are left out; the donor was told from shared clones. Sequencing was carried out using PBMCs or a T cell subset sorted from them (not recorded which). The rearrangement joined TRBV5-5 to TRBJ1-3; the D gene is not confidently resolved. The CDR3 protein is CASRLISGNTIYF. The DNA is as follows: TGTGCCAGCCGGCTCATCTCTGGAAACACCATATATTTT.